Following are 16 T cell receptor beta chains from one sample sequenced in a study of T cell repertoires in cytomegalovirus infection. TCRdb reprocessed the reads via MiXCR and lists one record per CDR3 protein. The top ten hold around 2.8% of the sample, which has 680,000 or so distinct CDR3 sequences, about a third seen once. Specimen: PBMCs. These receptors all come from a human donor in good health (CMV status not recorded). Some clones in this sample may be carry-over from other donors' samples.

The chain is built from TRBV20-1 and TRBJ1-1; D is unresolved. The CDR3 runs to 12 residues. CDR1 is DFQATT, CDR2 SNEGSKA, per germline (reference sequence). The ends were cut back, 5 bases at V and 1 base at J, with 8 bases in the middle. The CDR3 loop reads CSAQRQNTEAFF. CDR3 coding DNA: TGCAGTGCTCAGAGACAGAACACTGAAGCTTTCTTT.

This clonotype has just a few counts. The V and J genes are TRBV19 and TRBJ2-1, with TRBD2 identical over 9 bases. CDR3 length: 19 amino acids. Germline V gene lookup returns CDR1 LNHDA and CDR2 SQIVND (reference sequence). V dropped 5 bases and J dropped 5; count of bases not matched to a gene: 19. CDR3 sequence reads: CASSWVLVGLAGINNEQFF. In DNA form, the CDR3 reads TGTGCCAGTAGTTGGGTGTTGGTAGGGCTAGCGGGAATCAACAATGAGCAGTTCTTC. The whole variable domain, remainder taken from reference TRBV19 and TRBJ2-1, is DGGITQSPKYLFRKEGQNVTLSCEQNLNHDAMYWYRQDPGQGLRLIYYSQIVNDFQKGDIAEGYSVSREKKESFPLTVTSAQKNPTAFYLCASSWVLVGLAGINNEQFFGPGTRLTVL.

This clonotype was seen a handful of times. The chain carries TRBV7-9 and TRBJ1-1; the match to TRBD1 covers 7 bases. V was clipped by 5 bases and J by 5 bases; unmatched bases: 14. Per the germline V gene, CDR1 is SEHNR and CDR2 is FQNEAQ (reference sequence). The CDR3 runs to 16 residues. The CDR3, as DNA: TGTGCCAGCAGCCCTTTAGGACTCGACAGGGAGACTGAAGCTTTCTTT. Its protein product is CASSPLGLDRETEAFF.

On this clonotype: A junction boundary mismatches the germline segment, possibly from a read error. The V call is TRBV10-3, the J call TRBJ1-1; D is ambiguous. Germline values: CDR1 ENHRY, CDR2 SYGVKD. This CDR3 has 12 amino acids. The CDR3 sequence is CAISLIDGEAFW. CDR3 DNA: TGTGCAATCAGTTTGATAGACGGCGAAGCTTTCTGG.

There are a few counts of this clonotype. V and J are TRBV28 and TRBJ2-7, with D tentatively TRBD1 or TRBD2 (6 bases each). Germline V CDR1 and CDR2: MDHEN, SYDVKM. The V end was cut by 2 bases, the J end by 2 bases, with 10 bases between. The CDR3 has 14 residues. CDR3 sequence: CASSLKGGTYEQYF. CDR3 nucleotides: TGTGCCAGCAGTTTAAAGGGGGGCACCTACGAGCAGTACTTC.

This clonotype came up a few times. This sequence joins TRBV7-2 and TRBJ2-6; 7 bases are a match to TRBD2. From germline, CDR1 is SGHTA and CDR2 FQGNSA. CDR3 length equals 18 residues. The V and J ends lost 0 bases and 4 bases, in that order; junction bases with no gene match: 9. The DNA of the CDR3 is TGTGCCAGCAGCTTAGCCCCATGGGGGGGTTCGGGGGCCAACGTCCTGACTTTC. Translated, it gives CASSLAPWGGSGANVLTF.

This clonotype was counted only a few times. The rearrangement uses TRBV11-2 and TRBJ2-6; no clear D gene. Trimming took 7 bases from V and 1 from J, leaving 11 bases between them. This CDR3 spans 15 amino acids. The germline gives CDR1 SGHAT, CDR2 FQNNGV. The CDR3 here is CASNQVGSGANVLTF. The CDR3 nucleotides are TGTGCCAGCAACCAAGTCGGGTCTGGGGCCAACGTCCTGACTTTC.

The chain has TRBV12-3 or TRBV12-4 and TRBJ2-1, with D uncertain. CDR3 size: 12 residues. Trimming removed 7 bases at V and 5 bases at J, with 9 bases between. This chain's CDR3 is CASTPLDNEQFF. DNA of the CDR3: TGTGCCAGCACTCCACTTGACAATGAGCAGTTCTTC.

With regard to this clonotype: Possible read error: a much larger clone is one base away. The J gene is TRBJ1-5, the V gene TRBV6-8; D unclear. Looked up from germline, CDR1 is MNHGY and CDR2 is SAAAGT. CDR3 length: 13 residues. The V and J ends lost 8 bases and 7 bases respectively, with 15 bases between them. The CDR3 nucleotides read TGTGCCAGCGCGGAGGGCAGAAAGCAGCCCCAGCATTTT. It yields the protein CASAEGRKQPQHF.

Ten or more counts support this clonotype. This chain joins TRBV7-2 and TRBJ1-4; TRBD1 is a possible D gene (6 bases). V lost 5 bases and J lost 8, with 21 bases in between. CDR3 size: 16 residues. Germline loops: CDR1 SGHTA, CDR2 FQGNSA. The CDR3 coding sequence is TGTGCCAGCAGCGTACAGGGATCTCGGGGGAGGGAAAAACTGTTTTTT. This gives the protein CASSVQGSRGREKLFF.

A note on this clonotype: One junction end disagrees with the germline gene, perhaps due to a read error. The chain joins TRBV19 to TRBJ2-1; D may be TRBD2 (5 bases). This CDR3 region has 14 residues. Germline V lookup: CDR1 LNHDA, CDR2 SQIVND (reference sequence). CDR3 sequence (DNA): TGTGCCAGTAGTCTCCCCGAGGGCTACAATGAGCATTTCTTC. Its protein is CASSLPEGYNEHFF.

The V and J genes are TRBV6-5 and TRBJ1-1; D unresolved. The CDR3 length is 12 residues. The ends were cut back, 8 bases at V and 4 bases at J, with 11 bases in the middle. Germline V gene lookup returns CDR1 MNHEY and CDR2 SVGAGI. Here the CDR3 reads CASCEGSTEAFF. CDR3 coding DNA: TGTGCCAGCTGTGAGGGAAGCACTGAAGCTTTCTTT.

The V call is TRBV30, the J call TRBJ2-3; D is unclear. The germline CDR1 and CDR2 sequences are GTSNPN and SVGIG (reference sequence). Trimming cost V 1 base and J 5 bases, with 7 bases left between them. CDR3 length: 12 residues. Here the CDR3 DNA reads TGTGCCTGGAGTGCCGTCGGAGATACGCAGTATTTT. Encoded protein: CAWSAVGDTQYF.

The chain carries TRBV7-6 and TRBJ2-4; D is uncertain. The germline V gene encodes CDR1 SGHVS and CDR2 FNYEAQ. This CDR3 is built from 13 residues. V was cut by 5 bases and J by 5 bases, with 10 bases left in between. Here the CDR3 DNA reads TGTGCCAGCAGCATCGACGCAGAAAACATTCAGTACTTC. Translation gives CASSIDAENIQYF.

This chain connects TRBV5-5 to TRBJ2-6; the D gene is possibly TRBD1 (6 bases). Germline CDR1 is SGHKS and CDR2 is YYEKEE (reference sequence). This CDR3 region has 19 residues. Trimming pared 6 bases from V and 0 bases from J, leaving 22 bases between. The DNA for the CDR3 is TGTGCCAGCACTCGTACCGTAGTACAGGGATACTCTGGGGCCAACGTCCTGACTTTC. Its protein is CASTRTVVQGYSGANVLTF.

The chain combines TRBV14 with TRBJ2-6; D not certain. Trimming cost V 2 bases and J 2 bases, with 13 bases left between them. Germline V gene sequence: CDR1 SGHDN, CDR2 FVKESK. CDR3 length: 17 amino acids. Here the CDR3 reads CASSQQTRAAGANVLTF. As DNA, the CDR3 is TGTGCCAGCAGCCAACAAACCCGGGCGGCTGGGGCCAACGTCCTGACTTTC.